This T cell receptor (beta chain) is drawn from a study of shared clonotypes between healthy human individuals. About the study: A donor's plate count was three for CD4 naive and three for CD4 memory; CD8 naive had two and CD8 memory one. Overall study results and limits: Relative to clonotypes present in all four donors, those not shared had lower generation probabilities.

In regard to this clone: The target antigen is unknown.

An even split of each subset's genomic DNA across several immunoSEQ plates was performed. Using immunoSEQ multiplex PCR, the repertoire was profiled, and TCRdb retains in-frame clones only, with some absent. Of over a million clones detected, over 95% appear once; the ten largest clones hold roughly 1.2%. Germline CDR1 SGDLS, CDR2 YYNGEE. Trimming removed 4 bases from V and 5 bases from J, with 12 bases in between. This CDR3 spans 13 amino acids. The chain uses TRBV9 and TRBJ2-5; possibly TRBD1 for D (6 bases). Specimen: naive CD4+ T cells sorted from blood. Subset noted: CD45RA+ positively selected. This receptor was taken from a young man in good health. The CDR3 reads CASSRTQGETQYF. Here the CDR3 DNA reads TGTGCCAGCAGCCGAACACAGGGTGAGACCCAGTACTTC.